A single sample is the source of the 25 T cell receptor beta chains below, sequenced in a study of a mutant IDH1 vaccine in newly diagnosed glioma. Documented time point: week 23, last vaccination. Vaccination used 300 ug of mutant IDH1 20-mer peptide per dose, with topical imiquimod. No antigen is known for these receptors. Data came from immunoSEQ multiplex PCR; TCRdb stores just in-frame clones and leaves some out. The table has roughly 19,000 clones, roughly four fifths seen once. The sequences come from PBMCs, collected from a glioma patient whose treatment included an IDH1 peptide vaccine. The receptors stem from a man aged 25-45 years with glioma.

The J gene is TRBJ1-1, the V gene TRBV6-5; D unclear. This CDR3 has 13 amino acids. Trimming removed 7 bases from V and 3 bases from J, with 12 bases in between. Germline CDR1 MNHEY, CDR2 SVGAGI. CDR3 bases: TGTGCCAGCACAAGGAGTCCCTACACTGAAGCTTTCTTT. It encodes CASTRSPYTEAFF.

The rearrangement uses TRBV27 and TRBJ2-7; 9 positions match TRBD2. Germline V lookup: CDR1 MNHEY, CDR2 SMNVEV (reference sequence). This CDR3 contains 13 residues. V lost 3 bases and J lost 6; bases outside the gene matches: 3. CDR3 sequence: CASSFSGSSEQYF. The CDR3 DNA sequence: TGTGCCAGCAGTTTTAGCGGGAGTAGCGAGCAGTACTTC.

The V and J genes are TRBV5-6 and TRBJ2-5; 7 nucleotides match TRBD2. V lost 0 bases, J lost 1 base, and 3 bases stayed unmatched. This CDR3 has 15 amino acids. In germline, CDR1 is SGHDT, CDR2 YYEEEE. DNA for the CDR3: TGTGCCAGCAGCTTGGGGCTAGCGGTCCAAGAGACCCAGTACTTC. Amino acids: CASSLGLAVQETQYF.

This chain links TRBV11-2 with TRBJ2-2; D is unresolved. This CDR3 is 15 amino acids long. Germline CDR1 SGHAT, CDR2 FQNNGV. The V gene lost 7 bases and the J gene lost 3 bases, with 15 bases spanning the gap. DNA of the CDR3: TGTGCCAGCACGTTAGACACGCACTACACCGGGGAGCTGTTTTTT. This gives the protein CASTLDTHYTGELFF.

This sequence joins TRBV18 and TRBJ1-1, with 7 bases lining up with TRBD1. CDR1 KGHSH and CDR2 LQKENI come from the germline V gene. The CDR3 covers 14 residues. The J segment lost 1 base and the V segment lost 3 bases, leaving 2 bases of the junction unmatched. CDR3 region: CASSPGQTNTEAFF. DNA of the CDR3: TGTGCCAGCTCACCGGGACAGACGAACACTGAAGCTTTCTTT.

The rearrangement joins TRBV5-5 to TRBJ1-1; TRBD1 matches 9 bases. Trimming at V came to 0 bases and at J to 5 bases, leaving 2 bases not matched to a gene. Germline V gene sequence: CDR1 SGHKS, CDR2 YYEKEE (reference sequence). The CDR3 spans 14 residues. This chain's CDR3 is CASSLDRGLTEAFF. The CDR3 DNA is TGTGCCAGCAGCTTGGACAGGGGGCTAACTGAAGCTTTCTTT.

The rearrangement uses TRBV2 and TRBJ2-7; 14 nucleotides agree with TRBD2. CDR3 length: 17 residues. Per germline, CDR1 SNHLY and CDR2 FYNNEI. Trimming cost V 0 bases and J 2 bases; bases outside gene matches: 3. The CDR3 reads CASSEAQGLAGAYEQYF. The CDR3, as DNA: TGTGCCAGCAGTGAAGCGCAGGGACTAGCGGGAGCCTACGAGCAGTACTTC.

This clone occurred once. V usage is TRBV2 and J usage is TRBJ2-4, with a weak D call TRBD2 (5 bases). Germline V CDR1 and CDR2: SNHLY, FYNNEI. Trimming pared 4 bases from V and 7 bases from J, leaving 17 bases between. This CDR3 spans 15 amino acids. This chain's CDR3 is CASSVESGPLNIQYF. CDR3 DNA: TGTGCCAGCAGTGTGGAAAGCGGACCCCTGAACATTCAGTACTTC.

This sequence joins TRBV27 and TRBJ1-2; tentative D call: TRBD1 (6 bases). CDR1 MNHEY and CDR2 SMNVEV come from the germline V gene (reference sequence). The CDR3 is made up of 15 amino acids. V was cut by 0 bases and J by 3 bases, with 11 bases left in between. The CDR3 protein is CASSLSAGGHYGYTF. CDR3 coding DNA: TGTGCCAGCAGTTTATCGGCCGGGGGGCACTATGGCTACACCTTC.

This clone was detected only a few times. The CDR3 DNA reads as TGTGCCAGTAGTCCCATACAGGGGAAGAACACTGAAGCTTTCTTT. Protein sequence: CASSPIQGKNTEAFF. The chain recombines TRBV19 with TRBJ1-1; TRBD1 agrees at 7 bases. The CDR3 has 15 amino acids. The V gene end was trimmed by 5 bases and the J gene end by 1 base; junction bases not matched to a gene: 7. Germline CDR1 is LNHDA and CDR2 is SQIVND (reference sequence).

The chain recombines TRBV30 with TRBJ2-5, with D hard to call. V was trimmed by 0 bases and J by 2 bases, leaving 1 base between them. This CDR3 has 11 residues. The germline gives CDR1 GTSNPN, CDR2 SVGIG (reference sequence). CDR3: CAWSVQETQYF. In DNA form, the CDR3 reads TGTGCCTGGAGTGTACAAGAGACCCAGTACTTC. The whole variable domain, remainder taken from reference TRBV30 and TRBJ2-5, is SQTIHQWPATLVQPVGSPLSLECTVEGTSNPNLYWYRQAAGRGLQLLFYSVGIGQISSEVPQNLSASRPQDRQFILSSKKLLLSDSGFYLCAWSVQETQYFGPGTRLLVL.

The gene calls are TRBV6-1 and TRBJ2-3; 7 positions agree with TRBD2. The CDR3 contains 14 residues. Trimming cost V 3 bases and J 4 bases; bases outside gene matches: 4. The germline gives CDR1 MNHNS, CDR2 SASEGT. Here the CDR3 DNA reads TGTGCCAGCAGTGAGGGCGGGAGAGCAGATACGCAGTATTTT. Amino acid sequence: CASSEGGRADTQYF.

V gene TRBV5-1 combines with J gene TRBJ2-7, with 7 bases that match TRBD1. J was trimmed by 4 bases and V by 4 bases; bases with no gene match: 11. Germline CDR1 is SGHRS and CDR2 is YFSETQ. CDR3 length: 15 amino acids. The CDR3 sequence is CASSASTYRGYEQYF. The CDR3 DNA reads TGCGCCAGCAGCGCCTCAACTTACAGGGGATACGAGCAGTACTTC.

The genes are TRBV30 and TRBJ2-7, with 13 positions matching TRBD2. With 2 bases clipped from V and 1 base from J, the junction kept 5 bases outside the gene matches. CDR1 and CDR2 from the germline V gene are GTSNPN and SVGIG (reference sequence). This CDR3 spans 16 amino acids. CDR3 protein: CAWSPGLAGESYEQYF. The CDR3 region has the DNA TGTGCCTGGAGTCCTGGACTAGCGGGAGAGTCCTACGAGCAGTACTTC.

This clone was counted only a few times. The chain employs TRBV4-1 and TRBJ1-2, with D unresolved. V was clipped by 0 bases and J by 4 bases, with 12 bases between them. Germline-derived CDR1 and CDR2 are MGHRA and YSYEKL. This CDR3 spans 15 amino acids. Written as DNA, the CDR3 is TGCGCCAGCAGCCAAGATTCGGGGATTACCTATGGCTACACCTTC. Protein sequence: CASSQDSGITYGYTF.

The chain links TRBV6-5 to TRBJ1-2, with D perhaps TRBD1 (5 bases). The V and J ends lost 0 bases and 0 bases respectively, with 11 bases between them. This CDR3 region has 16 residues. CDR1 and CDR2 (germline): MNHEY, SVGAGI. DNA of the CDR3: TGTGCCAGCAGTTACTCAACAGGTTTAGCTAACTATGGCTACACCTTC. Its protein is CASSYSTGLANYGYTF.

The rearrangement links TRBV7-8 to TRBJ2-1; 14 bases agree with TRBD2. The CDR3 has 16 amino acids. Per germline, CDR1 SGHVS and CDR2 FQNEAQ. The V gene end was trimmed by 5 bases and the J gene end by 10 bases; junction bases not matched to a gene: 10. CDR3 protein: CASSPRGLAGAWEQFF. DNA for the CDR3: TGTGCCAGCAGCCCCCGGGGACTAGCGGGAGCATGGGAGCAGTTCTTC.

This clone was picked up one time. The V and J genes are TRBV9 and TRBJ2-2; 7 bases line up with TRBD1. This CDR3 region has 15 residues. V was clipped by 6 bases and J by 6 bases; unmatched bases: 11. Germline V gives CDR1 SGDLS, CDR2 YYNGEE. The CDR3 loop is CASNARDREPGELFF. The CDR3 coding sequence is TGTGCCAGCAACGCCCGAGACAGGGAGCCCGGGGAGCTGTTTTTT.

This chain connects TRBV6-6 to TRBJ2-5, with D possibly being TRBD1 (5 bases). Trimming left V 4 bases short and J 2 bases short, with 11 bases between. The CDR3 has 14 residues. Germline-derived CDR1 and CDR2 are MNHNY and SVGAGI (reference sequence). CDR3 sequence: CASSFPRQQETQYF. The CDR3 nucleotides read TGTGCCAGCAGTTTCCCTCGACAGCAAGAGACCCAGTACTTC.

The CDR3 sequence: CASSLVTGGRGEQFF. CDR3 coding DNA: TGCGCCAGCAGCTTGGTGACAGGAGGCAGGGGTGAGCAGTTCTTC. The chain employs TRBV5-1 and TRBJ2-1, with D perhaps matching TRBD1 (6 bases). The CDR3 consists of 15 residues. Deletions cut 0 bases from V and 9 bases from J, with 16 bases between. Germline lookup yields CDR1 SGHRS and CDR2 YFSETQ.

The chain couples TRBV6-5 to TRBJ2-5; no definite D call. The V gene lost 6 bases and the J gene lost 4 bases, with 12 bases spanning the gap. The length of the CDR3 is 13 residues. Germline V gene sequence: CDR1 MNHEY, CDR2 SVGAGI. The CDR3 spells CASRLPGGETQYF. The CDR3 nucleotides are TGTGCCAGCAGACTACCAGGCGGAGAGACCCAGTACTTC.

The gene calls are TRBV15 and TRBJ2-5; 9 bases are a match to TRBD2. The CDR3 covers 17 residues. CDR1 and CDR2 (germline): LNHNV, YYDKDF (reference sequence). Germline trimming cut 0 bases from V and 5 bases from J; bases unmatched to any gene: 10. The CDR3 sequence is CATSRDGRAGGGETQYF. The CDR3 nucleotides are TGTGCCACCAGCAGAGATGGTCGAGCGGGAGGCGGGGAGACCCAGTACTTC. The variable domain in full, completed from reference TRBV15 and TRBJ2-5, reads DAMVIQNPRYQVTQFGKPVTLSCSQTLNHNVMYWYQQKSSQAPKLLFHYYDKDFNNEADTPDNFQSRRPNTSFCFLDIRSPGLGDTAMYLCATSRDGRAGGGETQYFGPGTRLLVL.

V is TRBV30 and J is TRBJ1-4; D call uncertain. The V and J ends lost 0 bases and 4 bases respectively, with 12 bases between them. The CDR3 is 15 amino acids. CDR1 GTSNPN and CDR2 SVGIG come from the germline V gene (reference sequence). The CDR3 region is CAWSVMRALNEKLFF. In nucleotides, the CDR3 is TGTGCCTGGAGTGTAATGCGGGCCCTTAATGAAAAACTGTTTTTT.

CDR3: CASSFRANSYEQYF. The CDR3 DNA sequence: TGTGCCAGCAGTTTTCGGGCGAACTCCTACGAGCAGTACTTC. This chain connects TRBV27 to TRBJ2-7; D is unresolved. Trimming removed 3 bases at V and 0 bases at J, with 9 bases between. CDR1 and CDR2 (germline): MNHEY, SMNVEV (reference sequence). The CDR3 consists of 14 residues.

This clone came up once. The rearrangement joins TRBV6-5 to TRBJ2-7; 12 bases are shared with TRBD1. In germline, CDR1 is MNHEY, CDR2 SVGAGI. The CDR3 length is 15 residues. The junction had 5 bases not matched to a gene; V was cut back by 6 bases and J by 2 bases. CDR3 residues: CASRDGTGGTYEQYF. The CDR3 DNA follows: TGTGCCAGCAGAGACGGGACAGGGGGCACCTACGAGCAGTACTTC.